This is a list of T cell receptor beta chains from one sample in a study of blood T cell repertoires in COVID-19. Profiling relied on immunoSEQ multiplex PCR, and the TCRdb table lists in-frame clones only, not all of them. The repertoire holds fewer than 250,000 clones, with about nine tenths as singletons. Sequencing was done on a sample of peripheral blood. The receptors come from a man aged 25 to 40 with COVID-19, enrolled during active disease. Both conserved end residues are part of each CDR3. A D gene is named only where the DNA matches it firmly. Clone size, where shown, is once, few, many, or a class for clones that have expanded.

size: .; V: TRBV7-9; D: TRBD1; J: TRBJ2-7; DNA: TGTGCCAGCAGCCCCAGAGCAACCGGGACAGCAACCTACGAGCAGTACTTC; CDR3: CASSPRATGTATYEQYF
size: .; V: TRBV25-1; D: .; J: TRBJ2-6; DNA: TGTGCCAGCAAAGGGGGGGCGCATGGTGGGGCCAACGTCCTGACTTTC; CDR3: CASKGGAHGGANVLTF
size: .; V: TRBV19; D: .; J: TRBJ2-7; DNA: TGTGCCAGTTCGGCCGGGGGGCGAAAGGGCGAGCAGTACTTC; CDR3: CASSAGGRKGEQYF
size: .; V: TRBV7-9; D: TRBD1; J: TRBJ1-4; DNA: TGTGCCAGCAGGCGGACAGGGACTAATGAAAAACTGTTTTTT; CDR3: CASRRTGTNEKLFF
size: once; V: TRBV7-9; D: .; J: TRBJ1-5; DNA: TGTGCCAGCAGCTTACTTGGCAGCGGGGATAGGCCCCAGCATTTT; CDR3: CASSLLGSGDRPQHF
size: few; V: TRBV2; D: TRBD1; J: TRBJ2-7; DNA: TGTGCCAGCACGGGACAGGGCCACGAGCAGTACTTC; CDR3: CASTGQGHEQYF
size: .; V: TRBV11-2; D: .; J: TRBJ1-2; DNA: TGTGCCAGCAGGGACAGCTCTAACTATGGCTACACCTTC; CDR3: CASRDSSNYGYTF
size: once; V: TRBV5-1; D: TRBD2; J: TRBJ2-1; DNA: TGCGCCAGCAGTACCGGGACTAGCGGGGGGGTCGAGTTCTTC; CDR3: CASSTGTSGGVEFF
size: once; V: TRBV7-6; D: TRBD2; J: TRBJ2-1; DNA: TGTGCCAGCAGCTCCCGGACTAGAGAATACAATGAGCAGTTCTTC; CDR3: CASSSRTREYNEQFF
size: .; V: TRBV6-1; D: .; J: TRBJ1-5; DNA: TGTGCCAGCAGTGACCGGGACAAAACTGGCAATCAGCCCCAGCATTTT; CDR3: CASSDRDKTGNQPQHF
size: few; V: TRBV7-9; D: .; J: TRBJ1-1; DNA: TGTGCCAGCAGCTTAGCAGGGGACACTGAAGCTTTCTTT; CDR3: CASSLAGDTEAFF
size: .; V: TRBV4-2; D: .; J: TRBJ2-7; DNA: TGTGCCAGCAGCCAAGTACAGGGCTACGAGCAGTACTTC; CDR3: CASSQVQGYEQYF
size: once; V: TRBV19; D: .; J: TRBJ1-5; DNA: TGTGCCAGTAGTATCCTCTATCAGCCCCAGCATTTT; CDR3: CASSILYQPQHF
size: .; V: TRBV4-1; D: TRBD1; J: TRBJ1-5; DNA: TGCGCCAGCAGCCATCCCGGACAGGGGAGGCATCAGCCCCAGCATTTT; CDR3: CASSHPGQGRHQPQHF
size: .; V: TRBV15; D: .; J: TRBJ1-3; DNA: TGTGCCACCAGCAGAGATCCGGACACCATATATTTT; CDR3: CATSRDPDTIYF
size: .; V: TRBV5-1; D: .; J: TRBJ1-4; DNA: TGCGCCAGCAGCTTGGGGGCGAAGGGAGCTAATGAAAAACTGTTTTTT; CDR3: CASSLGAKGANEKLFF
size: .; V: TRBV5-6; D: TRBD1; J: TRBJ1-1; DNA: TGTGCCAGCAGACCGCAGGACAGGGGGAGTCACACTGAAGCTTTCTTT; CDR3: CASRPQDRGSHTEAFF
size: .; V: TRBV20-1; D: TRBD2; J: TRBJ2-7; DNA: TGCAGTGCCAGCCGGGGGGGGGACTTC; CDR3: CSASRGGDF
size: .; V: TRBV5-6; D: .; J: TRBJ1-6; DNA: TGTGCCAGCAGCCCTTTGTTTGGCAGGGATAATTCACCCCTCCACTTT; CDR3: CASSPLFGRDNSPLHF
size: once; V: TRBV11-1; D: .; J: TRBJ2-3; DNA: TGTGCCAGCAGCTTAGCGGGGACTGACGGCACAGATACGCAGTATTTT; CDR3: CASSLAGTDGTDTQYF
size: .; V: TRBV7-3; D: .; J: TRBJ1-2; DNA: TGTGCCAGCAGCGCTGGGTCCGAAGCGGGCTACACCTTC; CDR3: CASSAGSEAGYTF
size: .; V: TRBV5-1; D: .; J: TRBJ2-5; DNA: TGCGCCAGCAGCTCCAGGGGGGTGGAGACCCAGTACTTC; CDR3: CASSSRGVETQYF
size: .; V: TRBV5-6; D: .; J: TRBJ2-1; DNA: TGTGCCAGCAGCTTGGACAGCTACAATGAGCAGTTCTTC; CDR3: CASSLDSYNEQFF
size: .; V: TRBV9; D: TRBD1; J: TRBJ2-1; DNA: TGTGCCAGCAGCGTAGAAGGACAGGGACACAATGAGCAGTTCTTC; CDR3: CASSVEGQGHNEQFF
size: .; V: TRBV2; D: TRBD1; J: TRBJ2-5; DNA: TGTGCCAGCAGTTCTGGACAGGGGGCCGAGACCCAGTACTTC; CDR3: CASSSGQGAETQYF
size: .; V: TRBV6-5; D: TRBD1; J: TRBJ1-1; DNA: TGTGCCAGCAGCAGGGGGCGAGTCTATCCTGAAGCTTTCTTT; CDR3: CASSRGRVYPEAFF
size: once; V: TRBV27; D: .; J: TRBJ1-1; DNA: TGTGCCAGCAGTCGAGTGGCGGGGATAGAGGCTGAAGCTTTCTTT; CDR3: CASSRVAGIEAEAFF
size: .; V: TRBV10-3; D: TRBD2; J: TRBJ2-4; DNA: TGTGCCATCAGTGAGCCGGGACTAGGAAACATTCAGTACTTC; CDR3: CAISEPGLGNIQYF
size: .; V: TRBV18; D: TRBD1; J: TRBJ1-5; DNA: TGTGCCAGCTCAAGGGGGGCAGGGGGCGATTACAATCAGCCCCAGCATTTT; CDR3: CASSRGAGGDYNQPQHF
size: .; V: TRBV3-1/TRBV3-2; D: TRBD2; J: TRBJ2-3; DNA: TGTGCCAGCAGCCCCGGTAGTAGCGGGGGGACAGATACGCAGTATTTT; CDR3: CASSPGSSGGTDTQYF
size: .; V: TRBV10-3; D: TRBD1; J: TRBJ2-1; DNA: TGTGCCATCAGCGGACAGGGGTATATGAATGAGCAGTTCTTC; CDR3: CAISGQGYMNEQFF
size: .; V: TRBV4-1; D: .; J: TRBJ2-7; DNA: TGCGCCAGCAGCTCTCGGGACGGGAGCTACGAGCAGTACTTC; CDR3: CASSSRDGSYEQYF
size: .; V: TRBV18; D: TRBD1; J: TRBJ1-1; DNA: TGTGCCAGCTCAACGGGACAGTTCACTGAAGCTTTCTTT; CDR3: CASSTGQFTEAFF
size: .; V: TRBV7-9; D: TRBD1; J: TRBJ1-1; DNA: TGTGCCAGCAGCTTAGAGGGACAGGGGGCTGAAGCTTTCTTT; CDR3: CASSLEGQGAEAFF
size: .; V: TRBV2; D: TRBD1; J: TRBJ2-3; DNA: TGTGCCAGCAACCATGGGGGACAGGACACAGATACGCAGTATTTT; CDR3: CASNHGGQDTDTQYF
size: .; V: TRBV19; D: .; J: TRBJ1-4; DNA: TGTGCCAGTAGTACAACAAACATACCAACTAATGAAAAACTGTTTTTT; CDR3: CASSTTNIPTNEKLFF
size: .; V: TRBV24-1; D: TRBD1; J: TRBJ2-2; DNA: TGTGCCACCAGTGATGCCGGGACAGGGGGCACCGGGGAGCTGTTTTTT; CDR3: CATSDAGTGGTGELFF
size: .; V: TRBV2; D: .; J: TRBJ1-3; DNA: TGTGCCAGTACAGGGATCTCTGGAAACACCATATATTTT; CDR3: CASTGISGNTIYF
size: .; V: TRBV6-6; D: TRBD2; J: TRBJ2-5; DNA: TGTGCCAGCAGGGGGACTAGCGGGGTAGAGACCCAGTACTTC; CDR3: CASRGTSGVETQYF
size: once; V: TRBV6-5; D: .; J: TRBJ1-2; DNA: TGTGCCAGCAGTAATCGGGGGGGATGGGGCTACACCTTC; CDR3: CASSNRGGWGYTF
size: .; V: TRBV6-5; D: .; J: TRBJ1-2; DNA: TGTGCCAGCAGTTACGACAGGAACTATGGCTACACCTTC; CDR3: CASSYDRNYGYTF
size: .; V: TRBV2; D: .; J: TRBJ1-4; DNA: TGTGCCAGCAACTTGGGGGGGACCAATGAAAAACTGTTTTTT; CDR3: CASNLGGTNEKLFF
size: .; V: TRBV4-2; D: TRBD2; J: TRBJ2-2; DNA: TGTGCCAGCAGCCAAGATCGGGGGGTTGGGGCCGGGGAGCTGTTTTTT; CDR3: CASSQDRGVGAGELFF
size: .; V: TRBV5-5; D: TRBD1; J: TRBJ2-7; DNA: TGTGCCAGCAGGTACTCTAGGGACAGGGGCTACGAGCAGTACTTC; CDR3: CASRYSRDRGYEQYF
size: once; V: TRBV10-3; D: .; J: TRBJ2-2; DNA: TGTGCCATCAGTGAAACCGGGACATACACCGGGGAGCTGTTTTTT; CDR3: CAISETGTYTGELFF
size: .; V: TRBV4-2; D: TRBD1; J: TRBJ2-7; DNA: TGTGCCAGCAGCCAGGAACCGACAGGGGGCGACGAGCAGTACTTC; CDR3: CASSQEPTGGDEQYF
size: .; V: TRBV6-5; D: TRBD1; J: TRBJ1-2; DNA: TGTGCCAGCAGCTTTAGGACAGGAAGAAATGGCTACACCTTC; CDR3: CASSFRTGRNGYTF
size: .; V: TRBV2; D: TRBD1; J: TRBJ2-5; DNA: TGTGCCAGCCCTCTTACAGGGGGCGAGGAGACCCAGTACTTC; CDR3: CASPLTGGEETQYF
size: once; V: TRBV10-1; D: TRBD2; J: TRBJ2-5; DNA: TGCGCCAGCAGTAATAGCGGGGCGGAGACCCAGTACTTC; CDR3: CASSNSGAETQYF
size: .; V: TRBV9; D: .; J: TRBJ1-1; DNA: TGTGCCAGCAGCGTAGAAGCAGGAAACACTGAAGCTTTCTTT; CDR3: CASSVEAGNTEAFF
size: .; V: TRBV18; D: TRBD1; J: TRBJ2-7; DNA: TGTGCCAGCTCACCTCGGAGAGGGGGCATTTACGAGCAGTACTTC; CDR3: CASSPRRGGIYEQYF
size: .; V: TRBV29-1; D: .; J: TRBJ2-3; DNA: TGCAGCGTTGAAGATCGGACAGATACGCAGTATTTT; CDR3: CSVEDRTDTQYF